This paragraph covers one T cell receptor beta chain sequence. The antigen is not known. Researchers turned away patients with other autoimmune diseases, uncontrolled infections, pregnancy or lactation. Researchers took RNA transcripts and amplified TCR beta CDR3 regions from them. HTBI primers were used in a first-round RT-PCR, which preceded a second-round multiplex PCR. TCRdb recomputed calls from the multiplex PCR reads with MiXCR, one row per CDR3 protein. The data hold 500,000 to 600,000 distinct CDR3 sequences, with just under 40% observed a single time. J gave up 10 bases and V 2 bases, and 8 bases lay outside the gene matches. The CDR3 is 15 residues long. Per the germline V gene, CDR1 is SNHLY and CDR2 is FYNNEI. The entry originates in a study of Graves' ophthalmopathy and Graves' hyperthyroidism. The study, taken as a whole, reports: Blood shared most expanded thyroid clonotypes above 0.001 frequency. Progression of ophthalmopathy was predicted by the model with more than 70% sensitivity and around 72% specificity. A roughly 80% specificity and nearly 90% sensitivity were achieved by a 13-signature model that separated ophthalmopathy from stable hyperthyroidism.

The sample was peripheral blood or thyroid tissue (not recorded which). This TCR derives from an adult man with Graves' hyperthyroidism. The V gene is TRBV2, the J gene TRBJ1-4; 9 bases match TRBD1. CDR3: CASSERGQGGGKLFF. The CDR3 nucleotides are TGTGCCAGCAGTGAACGGGGACAGGGAGGAGGAAAACTGTTTTTT.